The 2 T cell receptor beta chains below all came from one sample that was sequenced in a study of blood T cell repertoires in COVID-19. Some clones are missing from TCRdb's copy, which holds only in-frame ones; the method was immunoSEQ multiplex PCR. The sample lists over 300,000 clones, roughly 86% occurring once. Source material: peripheral blood. These receptors came from a woman aged 45-60 years with acute or convalescent COVID-19.

The chain joins TRBV28 to TRBJ2-1; tentatively, D is TRBD2 (6 bases). In germline, CDR1 is MDHEN, CDR2 SYDVKM. The CDR3 is 12 amino acids. In nucleotides, the CDR3 is TGTGGCGGAGTGACTAGTAGCCATGAGCAGTTCTTC. It specifies CGGVTSSHEQFF.

V and J are TRBV11-2 and TRBJ2-7; TRBD2 aligns across 11 bases. This CDR3 contains 15 residues. V dropped 5 bases and J dropped 3; count of bases not matched to a gene: 6. CDR1 and CDR2 (germline): SGHAT, FQNNGV. CDR3 region: CASSPRGTSGYEQYF. In DNA form, the CDR3 reads TGTGCCAGCAGCCCTAGGGGGACTAGCGGCTACGAGCAGTACTTC.